The entry that follows covers one TCR beta chain sequence. This clonotype has just a few counts. Its antigen is not yet known. No base quality values were provided; no much bigger clone lies one nucleotide off. Germline trimming: 6 bases from V, 4 bases from J; junction bases outside gene matches: 10. There are 15 amino acids in the CDR3, from cysteine to phenylalanine inclusive. This entry keeps only the CDR3 DNA: 45 bases, framed from base 1. Reading the germline V gene gives CDR1 MNHEY and CDR2 SVGAGI. The data were obtained in a study of blood T cells in healthy people across ages (dated by TCRdb to the mid-2010s). For context, the study as a whole: In model experiments, roughly one uniquely barcoded TCR beta cDNA molecule per two T cells was captured by template switching. Age-related changes in TCR beta repertoire diversity were measured in the study by deep sequencing normalized with unique cDNA molecular identifiers. Four age groups were formed from the donors: young (average approximately 15 years), middle-aged (just under 40), aged (under 70) and long-lived (approximately 78). To avoid experimental bias, donors of different ages were spread randomly across the sequencing lanes. Using the same blood draw, the study looked at two additional independent replicas of 1 million unique cDNA reads for two donors, one aged 18 to 29 and the other aged 80 or older.

The approximately 41 donors, aged roughly 6 to 95 years, were systemically healthy Caucasian individuals from Russia. Ten milliliters of peripheral blood were drawn from each donor into EDTA-treated Vacutainer tubes. PBMCs were isolated by Ficoll-Paque density-gradient centrifugation, with at least 6 million obtained per sample. Trizol reagent was used to extract total RNA from PBMCs, with at least 6 micrograms per sample. Naive CD45RAhigh/CD27high T cell percentages were measured by flow cytometry on a PBMC aliquot from every donor. The library was generated by 5' RACE. This sample was sequenced with an Illumina HiSeq 2500. A second PCR of roughly 6 to 11 cycles was run with a J-beta primer mix and a sample-barcoded 5' primer. A template-switch 5' adaptor carrying 12 random nucleotides introduced a unique molecular identifier onto each TCR beta cDNA molecule. Each sample yielded at least 2.5 million CDR3-containing paired-end reads. The Mint cDNA synthesis kit, primed by a TRBC-specific oligonucleotide, was used to synthesize first-strand cDNA from all RNA. All cDNA was treated with uracil-DNA glycosylase and then went through a first 18-cycle PCR with the universal primers M1SS and BC2_uni_R. On the study's bioinformatics: For normalization, 1 million high-quality reads, each with a distinct molecular identifier, were randomly selected from each sample. Reads with shared molecular identifiers were discarded instead of being binned into consensus sequences. MiTCR, set to a Q25 quality threshold and the strictest error-elimination algorithm, was used for CDR3 identification, clonotype clustering and error correction. Lower-bound total TCR beta diversity was estimated with a nonparametric unseen species model using Euler transformation. TCRdb took the public reads, trimmed them with fastp at Q25, ran MiXCR for clone calling and kept in-frame beta chains. When rows share a CDR3 protein, they turn into one entry using the most common DNA and genes. V and J calls and clone size were set by TCRdb, not the authors. The sample data list 650,000 to 950,000 distinct CDR3 sequences, and around 43% of these were observed just once. Of the sample, around 21% falls within the top ten clones.

Overall study results and their limits: Observed TCR beta diversity per million T cells fell roughly linearly with age, and a significant reduction was already apparent by age roughly 40. There was a strong correlation between observed TCR beta diversity and the percentage of naive T cells measured by flow cytometry. The CMV infection status of donors was not known, potentially confounding age-related changes in expanded clonotypes. The long-lived group showed more naive CD4+ T cells, fewer expanded clones and increased TCR diversity than the aged group, suggesting age selection. Because profiling used bulk unsorted PBMCs, naive and antigen-experienced compartments could not be compared conclusively. Estimates of total diversity from one million sequenced T cells were regarded as lower bounds and underestimates.

This receptor chain uses TRBV6-5 and TRBJ2-5; a stretch of 8 junction bases matches TRBD2. This receptor was taken from a man between 60 and 70 years old in good health. Sequencing input: blood. The CDR3 here reads CASSQGTREGETQYF. The bases read TGTGCCAGCAGCCAAGGGACTAGAGAGGGAGAGACCCAGTACTTC.